This T cell receptor (beta chain) came from a study of shared clonotypes between healthy human individuals. On this clone itself: Its target is not known.

Those who donated, Caucasian adults without exception, all lived in Nashville, Tennessee. Findings and limits, study-wide: In several donors, around 5.5% of naive CD4 clonotypes appeared in common.

The CDR3 length is 13 residues. CDR1 and CDR2 from the germline V gene are SGHTA and FQGNSA. Trimming shortened V by 5 bases and J by 6 bases, and 14 bases separated the two germline ends. This table comes from immunoSEQ multiplex PCR, and its TCRdb copy is limited to in-frame clones, with some not included. The sample holds approximately 350,000 clones, around 74% seen once. Material: memory CD4+ T cells sorted from blood. Subset here: CD45RA-negative fraction. The rearrangement uses TRBV7-2 and TRBJ2-7, with D unresolved. This receptor was taken from a man aged 25 to 40 in good health. Here the CDR3 DNA reads TGTGCCAGCAGCCCCCAAGAGTTCAGCGAGCAGTACTTC. Its translation is CASSPQEFSEQYF.